A selection of T cell receptor beta chains follows, all from one sample in a study of identical twins. TCRdb recomputed calls from the 5' RACE reads with MiXCR, one row per CDR3 protein. The sample records about 730,000 distinct CDR3 sequences, around 21% being singletons. These data were likewise used in another study, on T cells expressing NK-cell markers.

The specimen sequenced was PBMCs. The receptors were gathered from a young woman in good health. CDR3s include the opening cysteine and the closing phenylalanine or tryptophan. D genes are given only for firm matches. Where a row states a size, it is once, few, many or the class of an expanded clone; other rows omit it.

abundance	v_gene	d_gene	j_gene	CDR3aa	CDR3nt
.	TRBV6-5	.	TRBJ1-4	CASSYGGNEKLFF	TGTGCCAGCAGTTACGGGGGGAATGAAAAACTGTTTTTT
.	TRBV5-5	TRBD1	TRBJ2-1	CASSLGQGRTFF	TGTGCCAGCAGCTTGGGACAGGGTAGGACGTTCTTC
many	TRBV4-1	TRBD1	TRBJ2-1	CASSEPGTGTRNEQFF	TGCGCCAGCAGCGAACCCGGGACAGGGACCCGCAATGAGCAGTTCTTC
many	TRBV29-1	TRBD2	TRBJ2-3	CSVTLAGGSTDTQYF	TGCAGCGTTACGCTAGCGGGGGGGAGCACAGATACGCAGTATTTT
many	TRBV7-2	.	TRBJ2-3	CASSFLATDTQYF	TGTGCCAGCAGCTTTTTAGCCACAGATACGCAGTATTTT
.	TRBV27	TRBD1	TRBJ1-6	CASSLDRASTPLHF	TGTGCCAGCAGTCTTGACAGGGCAAGTACCCCCCTCCACTTT
few	TRBV7-9	.	TRBJ2-1	CASSPKNGEQFF	TGTGCCAGCAGCCCCAAAAACGGTGAGCAGTTCTTC
.	TRBV12-3/TRBV12-4	.	TRBJ2-3	CASIPLGNTDTQYF	TGTGCCAGCATCCCGCTTGGCAACACAGATACGCAGTATTTT
few	TRBV20-1	.	TRBJ1-6	CSARSLSSYNSPLHF	TGCAGTGCTAGGAGCCTAAGCTCCTATAATTCACCCCTCCACTTT
.	TRBV4-1	.	TRBJ1-1	CASSRGPAFQRGTEAFF	TGCGCCAGCAGCCGAGGACCAGCGTTCCAGAGGGGCACTGAAGCTTTCTTT
.	TRBV29-1	TRBD2	TRBJ2-5	CSVEVGGPSETQYF	TGCAGCGTTGAAGTGGGAGGGCCCTCAGAGACCCAGTACTTC
many	TRBV12-3/TRBV12-4	.	TRBJ1-1	CASSLGTENTEAFF	TGTGCCAGCAGCCTGGGGACGGAGAACACTGAAGCTTTCTTT
.	TRBV5-1	.	TRBJ2-7	CASSQAGRSVHEQYF	TGCGCCAGCAGCCAGGCAGGGAGGTCGGTCCACGAGCAGTACTTC
few	TRBV10-3	TRBD1	TRBJ2-1	CAVQGQGSYNEQFF	TGTGCCGTGCAGGGACAGGGGTCCTACAATGAGCAGTTCTTC
.	TRBV18	.	TRBJ2-5	CASSPRGSDETQYF	TGTGCCAGCTCACCCCGGGGTTCGGACGAGACCCAGTACTTC
.	TRBV10-3	.	TRBJ2-1	CAISEGDNSYEQFF	TGTGCCATCAGTGAGGGAGATAACTCCTACGAGCAGTTCTTC
few	TRBV7-2	TRBD1	TRBJ2-7	CASSPQGQGTSYEQYF	TGTGCCAGCAGCCCCCAGGGACAGGGGACCTCCTACGAGCAGTACTTC
.	TRBV5-1	.	TRBJ2-5	CASTLGHQETQYF	TGCGCCAGCACCCTAGGACACCAAGAGACCCAGTACTTC
.	TRBV6-1	TRBD1	TRBJ1-6	CASSDAGGKNSPLHF	TGTGCCAGCAGTGATGCAGGGGGAAAGAATTCACCCCTCCACTTT
few	TRBV5-1	.	TRBJ2-3	CASSPGWETDTQYF	TGCGCCAGCAGCCCCGGATGGGAGACAGATACGCAGTATTTT
many	TRBV7-2	TRBD2	TRBJ2-2	CASSLSGGNTGELFF	TGTGCCAGCAGCTTAAGCGGGGGGAACACCGGGGAGCTGTTTTTT
.	TRBV20-1	.	TRBJ2-3	CSASTYDTQYF	TGCAGTGCTAGTACCTACGATACGCAGTATTTT
.	TRBV7-2	TRBD2	TRBJ2-2	CASSLGGSGTGELFF	TGTGCCAGCAGCTTGGGCGGGAGTGGGACCGGGGAGCTGTTTTTT
many	TRBV29-1	TRBD1	TRBJ2-7	CSVAQGVEQYF	TGCAGCGTTGCCCAGGGGGTCGAGCAGTACTTC
few	TRBV7-2	.	TRBJ1-1	CASSPWTAGMNTEAFF	TGTGCCAGCAGCCCCTGGACAGCGGGCATGAACACTGAAGCTTTCTTT
few	TRBV29-1	TRBD1	TRBJ1-2	CSATAPGGLGYTF	TGCAGCGCCACAGCCCCAGGGGGCTTGGGCTACACCTTC
.	TRBV11-2	TRBD2	TRBJ2-1	CASSLIRHWGLAGVEQFF	TGTGCCAGCAGCTTAATTAGACATTGGGGACTAGCGGGAGTAGAGCAGTTCTTC
few	TRBV20-1	.	TRBJ1-5	CSAAGFEGNQPQHF	TGCAGTGCCGCCGGCTTCGAGGGCAATCAGCCCCAGCATTTT
.	TRBV20-1	TRBD2	TRBJ2-1	CSARDGGGLAGGNEQFF	TGCAGTGCTAGAGATGGGGGAGGACTAGCGGGAGGCAATGAGCAGTTCTTC
once	TRBV6-2/TRBV6-3	TRBD2	TRBJ2-1	CASSKSLAGGSYNEQFF	TGTGCCAGCAGTAAATCTCTAGCGGGAGGGTCCTACAATGAGCAGTTCTTC
.	TRBV7-9	TRBD2	TRBJ2-7	CASSASGRARYEQYF	TGTGCCAGCAGCGCTAGCGGGAGGGCCAGGTACGAGCAGTACTTC
many	TRBV20-1	TRBD2	TRBJ2-1	CSATSGSSSSYEQFF	TGCAGTGCCACTAGCGGGAGCTCCTCATCCTATGAGCAGTTCTTC
few	TRBV20-1	.	TRBJ2-7	CSAKKNIIYEQYF	TGCAGTGCTAAGAAGAACATAATCTACGAGCAGTACTTC
.	TRBV20-1	TRBD2	TRBJ2-2	CSARAAGDMDTGELFF	TGCAGTGCTAGAGCGGCGGGGGATATGGACACCGGGGAGCTGTTTTTT
few	TRBV5-5	.	TRBJ2-7	CASSLGPLSYEQYF	TGTGCCAGCAGCTTGGGACCCCTATCCTACGAGCAGTACTTC
.	TRBV9	.	TRBJ2-7	CASSPVGAHYEQYF	TGTGCCAGCAGTCCCGTAGGGGCGCACTACGAGCAGTACTTC
.	TRBV4-3	TRBD1	TRBJ2-5	CASSPHTGGPETQYF	TGCGCCAGCAGCCCACACACAGGGGGCCCCGAGACCCAGTACTTC
.	TRBV29-1	.	TRBJ2-3	CSGYRVGTDTQYF	TGCAGCGGGTACAGGGTCGGCACAGATACGCAGTATTTT
.	TRBV6-4	.	TRBJ2-1	CASRRESRVDEQFF	TGTGCCAGCAGGAGGGAGAGTAGAGTGGATGAGCAGTTCTTC
few	TRBV7-2	.	TRBJ1-2	CASSLALTYGYTF	TGTGCCAGCAGCTTAGCTCTTACGTATGGCTACACCTTC
.	TRBV5-1	.	TRBJ2-5	CASSFTQETQYF	TGCGCCAGCAGCTTCACCCAAGAGACCCAGTACTTC
few	TRBV29-1	.	TRBJ2-1	CSAEGRGNEQFF	TGCAGCGCCGAGGGAAGGGGCAATGAGCAGTTCTTC
few	TRBV10-3	.	TRBJ2-2	CAISLDSLMTGELFF	TGTGCCATCAGTTTAGACAGCCTCATGACCGGGGAGCTGTTTTTT
.	TRBV5-1	TRBD2	TRBJ2-3	CASSPSGLGSTDTQYF	TGCGCCAGCAGCCCGTCGGGACTAGGAAGCACAGATACGCAGTATTTT
few	TRBV20-1	.	TRBJ1-5	CSARGEVGNQPQHF	TGCAGTGCTAGAGGGGAGGTCGGCAATCAGCCCCAGCATTTT